A single sample is the source of the 29 T cell receptor beta chains below, sequenced in a study of T cells after yellow fever vaccination. A single record per CDR3 protein comes from TCRdb applying MiXCR to the 5' RACE reads. This table has approximately 90,000 distinct CDR3 sequences, about an eighth appearing once. Sequencing was performed on CD8+ T cells not binding an NS4B(214-222) dextramer, sorted from PBMCs, taken roughly 20 days after the first yellow fever vaccination. The receptor set was obtained from a man aged 18 to 30 who received the YFV17D yellow fever vaccine.

The chain employs TRBV7-9 and TRBJ1-6; the match to TRBD1 covers 9 bases. The V and J ends lost 6 bases and 9 bases, in that order; junction bases with no gene match: 0. The CDR3 consists of 12 residues. Per germline, CDR1 SEHNR and CDR2 FQNEAQ (reference sequence). CDR3 residues: CASRQGASPLHF. CDR3 DNA sequence: TGTGCCAGCAGACAGGGGGCTTCACCCCTCCACTTT.

V and J are TRBV4-3 and TRBJ2-3; D is unclear. The CDR3 consists of 13 residues. Germline V gene data show CDR1 as LGHNA and CDR2 as YSLEER. V gave up 6 bases and J gave up 0 bases, with 7 bases separating them. The CDR3 DNA reads TGCGCCAGCAGTCAGACTAGCACAGATACGCAGTATTTT. It specifies CASSQTSTDTQYF.

This clonotype was observed many times. DNA of the CDR3: TGTGCCAGCAGTTTTTCTGGGATCGGCAAAAACATTCAGTACTTC. Translated, it gives CASSFSGIGKNIQYF. The V call is TRBV12-3 or TRBV12-4, the J call TRBJ2-4; D remains unclear. The CDR3 length is 15 residues. V shed 3 bases and J shed 3 bases, with 12 bases lying between them.

This clonotype has ten or more counts. The genes are TRBV20-1 and TRBJ1-6, with TRBD1 matching over 9 bases. V was clipped by 6 bases and J by 10 bases; unmatched bases: 7. The CDR3 covers 13 residues. Germline CDR1 reads DFQATT; CDR2 reads SNEGSKA (reference sequence). The CDR3 nucleotides read TGCAGTGCCAGGACAGGGGAAGGGTCACCCCTCCACTTT. This codes for CSARTGEGSPLHF.

V gene TRBV20-1 combines with J gene TRBJ2-7; D gene uncertain. CDR1 is DFQATT, CDR2 SNEGSKA, per germline (reference sequence). The V end lost 5 bases, the J end lost 1 base, and 9 bases lay between the germline ends. The CDR3 length is 12 residues. The CDR3 spells CSASDGSYEQYF. The CDR3 DNA sequence: TGCAGTGCTTCTGACGGATCCTACGAGCAGTACTTC.

This clonotype was detected only a few times. V and J are TRBV4-1 and TRBJ1-1, with TRBD1 as a possible D gene (5 bases). Trimming cost V 0 bases and J 10 bases, with 15 bases left between them. The germline gives CDR1 MGHRA, CDR2 YSYEKL. This CDR3 has 14 residues. Here the CDR3 DNA reads TGCGCCAGCAGCCAAGAGGGGGGACTGACGGGAGCTTTCTTT. Amino acids: CASSQEGGLTGAFF.

The V call is TRBV6-5, the J call TRBJ1-1; D gene ambiguous. The germline V and J ends were trimmed by 0 bases and 1 base, with 12 bases remaining between them. Germline CDR1 MNHEY, CDR2 SVGAGI. The CDR3 spans 16 residues. The CDR3 region has the DNA TGTGCCAGCAGTTACTCGGCGGCGGCCTCGAACACTGAAGCTTTCTTT. It codes for CASSYSAAASNTEAFF.

V gene TRBV10-3 combines with J gene TRBJ2-5; TRBD1 is a possible D gene (5 bases). V was cut by 5 bases and J by 3 bases, with 10 bases left in between. Germline CDR1 and CDR2: ENHRY and SYGVKD. This CDR3 spans 13 amino acids. CDR3 in amino acids: CAISRGGEETQYF. The CDR3, as DNA: TGTGCCATCAGTAGGGGTGGGGAAGAGACCCAGTACTTC.

The chain carries TRBV20-1 and TRBJ2-1; 9 nucleotides line up with TRBD2. Germline loops: CDR1 DFQATT, CDR2 SNEGSKA (reference sequence). The trim removed 3 bases at V and 4 bases at J, leaving 7 bases unmatched. The CDR3 totals 15 residues. Written as DNA, the CDR3 is TGCAGTGCTAGGGTAGTAGCGGGGGCGTACAATGAGCAGTTCTTC. It yields the protein CSARVVAGAYNEQFF.

V usage is TRBV6-2 or TRBV6-3 and J usage is TRBJ1-1; D ambiguous. Germline loops: CDR1 MNHEY, CDR2 SVGEGT. The CDR3 is made up of 14 amino acids. V shed 2 bases and J shed 1 base, with 8 bases lying between them. The CDR3: CASSYQDENTEAFF. The CDR3 DNA sequence: TGTGCCAGCAGTTACCAGGACGAGAACACTGAAGCTTTCTTT.

This chain joins TRBV7-2 and TRBJ2-7; D unclear. This CDR3 spans 13 amino acids. CDR1 is SGHTA and CDR2 is FQGNSA in the germline V gene. V was trimmed by 0 bases and J by 3 bases, leaving 6 bases between them. CDR3 bases: TGTGCCAGCAGCTTAGCACTCCTCTACGAGCAGTACGTC. Amino acid sequence: CASSLALLYEQYV.

The chain uses TRBV29-1 and TRBJ1-1, with D unresolved. The CDR3 consists of 11 residues. Germline CDR1 and CDR2: SQVTM and ANQGSEA. V lost 6 bases, J lost 4 bases, and 9 bases lay in between. The CDR3 region is CSVPSVTEAFF. The DNA for the CDR3 is TGCAGCGTACCGAGCGTCACTGAAGCTTTCTTT.

The rearrangement uses TRBV7-8 and TRBJ2-5; 7 bases fit TRBD1. The V segment lost 2 bases and the J segment 5 bases; nucleotides outside the gene matches: 8. The CDR3 contains 15 residues. The germline CDR1 and CDR2 sequences are SGHVS and FQNEAQ. CDR3 DNA sequence: TGTGCCAGCAGCTTAAGGTTCAGGGGACAGGAGACCCAGTACTTC. Residues: CASSLRFRGQETQYF.

The rearrangement links TRBV15 to TRBJ2-2, with no clear D. The V and J ends lost 1 base and 4 bases respectively, with 4 bases between them. The CDR3 is 13 amino acids. CDR1 and CDR2 from the germline V gene are LNHNV and YYDKDF (reference sequence). The CDR3 loop is CATSRVSTGELFF. CDR3 coding DNA: TGTGCCACCAGCAGAGTGAGCACCGGGGAGCTGTTTTTT.

The chain employs TRBV4-3 and TRBJ2-3; TRBD2 matches 7 bases. V lost 4 bases and J lost 0; bases outside the gene matches: 16. CDR1 is LGHNA, CDR2 YSLEER, per germline. This CDR3 is built from 19 residues. The CDR3 DNA is TGCGCCAGCAGCCGAATCAATGTCCAGGGAGGGGCTAGCACAGATACGCAGTATTTT. This encodes CASSRINVQGGASTDTQYF.

This clonotype appeared a few times. The genes are TRBV11-3 and TRBJ2-7, with a tentative D call TRBD1 (5 bases). V lost 6 bases and J lost 5, with 17 bases in between. The CDR3 is made up of 14 amino acids. CDR1 SGHNT and CDR2 YENEEA come from the germline V gene. CDR3: CASSFDREPNEQYV. CDR3 coding DNA: TGTGCCAGCAGTTTCGACAGAGAGCCGAACGAGCAGTACGTC.

The V gene is TRBV9, the J gene TRBJ2-1, with 7 bases fitting TRBD2. V was pared by 6 bases and J by 5 bases, with 8 bases of the junction left unmatched. CDR1 is SGDLS and CDR2 is YYNGEE in the germline V gene. The CDR3 covers 14 residues. The CDR3 is CASTLGGGNNEQFF. For the CDR3, the DNA is TGTGCCAGCACCCTGGGGGGGGGTAACAATGAGCAGTTCTTC.

There are a few counts of this clonotype. The chain couples TRBV15 to TRBJ1-5; 8 bases are shared with TRBD1. The CDR3 has 16 residues. V shed 1 base and J 4 bases; nucleotides not matched to a gene: 6. Germline V gene data show CDR1 as LNHNV and CDR2 as YYDKDF (reference sequence). CDR3 sequence reads: CATSRGPGGSNQPQHF. DNA of the CDR3: TGTGCCACCAGCAGAGGCCCAGGGGGCTCGAATCAGCCCCAGCATTTT.

The V and J genes are TRBV10-3 and TRBJ2-5, with a weak D call TRBD1 (6 bases). The V end lost 0 bases, the J end lost 3 bases, and 14 bases lay between the germline ends. CDR3 size: 16 residues. The germline CDR1 and CDR2 sequences are ENHRY and SYGVKD. CDR3 DNA: TGTGCCATCAGTGAGTCTGTAACAGGGAGCGAAGAGACCCAGTACTTC. Its protein product is CAISESVTGSEETQYF.

This clonotype was seen many times. The genes are TRBV12-3 or TRBV12-4 and TRBJ2-7; 11 bases match TRBD1. The CDR3 sequence is 17 residues long. V trimming: 4 bases; J trimming: 3 bases; junction bases outside the gene matches: 11. CDR3 coding DNA: TGTGCCAGCAGTTCCGGACAGGGGGCCAGGGGCTTCTACGAGCAGTACTTC. Encoded protein: CASSSGQGARGFYEQYF.

The chain carries TRBV15 and TRBJ2-1; no definite D call. Germline V lookup: CDR1 LNHNV, CDR2 YYDKDF (reference sequence). CDR3 length equals 12 residues. Trimming removed 6 bases from V and 8 bases from J, with 11 bases in between. The CDR3 coding sequence is TGTGCCACCAGTGATATAGCAGATGAGCAGTTCTTC. Translated: CATSDIADEQFF.

J is TRBJ2-2 and V is TRBV4-3; D possibly corresponds to TRBD1 (5 bases). The CDR3 sequence is 15 residues long. Looked up from germline, CDR1 is LGHNA and CDR2 is YSLEER. V dropped 2 bases and J dropped 1 base, with 8 bases sitting between them. CDR3 residues: CASSQQQGNTGELFF. The CDR3 bases are TGCGCCAGCAGCCAACAGCAGGGGAACACCGGGGAGCTGTTTTTT.

The J gene is TRBJ2-1, the V gene TRBV7-2, with 8 bases identical to TRBD1. Losses at the gene ends were 4 bases for V and 9 bases for J; bases not matched to a gene: 8. The CDR3 contains 14 residues. The germline gives CDR1 SGHTA, CDR2 FQGNSA. CDR3 bases: TGTGCCAGCAGCTCCTGGACAGGGAGTACTGAGCAGTTCTTC. It codes for CASSSWTGSTEQFF.

The V and J genes are TRBV4-1 and TRBJ2-2, with D unresolved. Germline CDR1 is MGHRA and CDR2 is YSYEKL. The length of the CDR3 is 17 residues. V was cut by 1 base and J by 2 bases, with 14 bases left in between. CDR3: CASSQGRRQLNTGELFF. The CDR3 DNA follows: TGCGCCAGCAGCCAAGGGAGAAGGCAGCTCAACACCGGGGAGCTGTTTTTT.

This clonotype has only a few counts. This chain connects TRBV7-9 to TRBJ2-2, with 10 bases lining up with TRBD1. This CDR3 region has 15 residues. V was pared by 6 bases and J by 5 bases, with 6 bases of the junction left unmatched. Germline CDR1 is SEHNR and CDR2 is FQNEAQ (reference sequence). The CDR3 DNA reads as TGTGCCAGCAGAAAGACAGGGGGCGCGACCGGGGAGCTGTTTTTT. This encodes CASRKTGGATGELFF. The variable domain in full, with the rest retrieved from reference TRBV7-9 and TRBJ2-2, is DTGVSQNPRHKITKRGQNVTFRCDPISEHNRLYWYRQTLGQGPEFLTYFQNEAQLEKSRLLSDRFSAERPKGSFSTLEIQRTEQGDSAMYLCASRKTGGATGELFFGEGSRLTVL.

This clonotype came up a few times. The chain is built from TRBV7-2 and TRBJ2-2; 10 nucleotides align to TRBD2. Germline V gives CDR1 SGHTA, CDR2 FQGNSA. V trimming: 4 bases; J trimming: 1 base; junction bases outside the gene matches: 3. This CDR3 region has 16 residues. This chain's CDR3 is CASSSVAGGNTGELFF. The DNA for the CDR3 is TGTGCCAGCAGCTCCGTAGCGGGGGGGAACACCGGGGAGCTGTTTTTT.

This clonotype was picked up a small number of times. V gene TRBV7-8 combines with J gene TRBJ2-3; 8 positions match TRBD2. The length of the CDR3 is 16 residues. Trimming took 1 base from V and 4 from J; bases not matched to a gene: 7. The germline gives CDR1 SGHVS, CDR2 FQNEAQ. CDR3 protein: CASSLGFGGAPDTQYF. Written as DNA, the CDR3 is TGTGCCAGCAGCTTAGGTTTCGGGGGGGCCCCAGATACGCAGTATTTT.

At least ten counts were recorded for this clonotype. The chain is built from TRBV27 and TRBJ2-7, with D unresolved. Germline-derived CDR1 and CDR2 are MNHEY and SMNVEV (reference sequence). The V end was cut by 10 bases, the J end by 2 bases, with 6 bases between. CDR3 length: 10 amino acids. The CDR3 loop is CATGAYEQYV. CDR3 sequence (DNA): TGTGCCACAGGAGCCTACGAGCAGTACGTC.

This sequence joins TRBV6-1 and TRBJ2-7, with D perhaps TRBD1 (6 bases). Trimming removed 9 bases from V and 2 bases from J, with 14 bases in between. CDR1 and CDR2 (germline): MNHNS, SASEGT. The CDR3 consists of 13 residues. The DNA for the CDR3 is TGTGCCAGTAGGGGACAACCTACCTACGAGCAGTACTTC. Amino acids: CASRGQPTYEQYF.